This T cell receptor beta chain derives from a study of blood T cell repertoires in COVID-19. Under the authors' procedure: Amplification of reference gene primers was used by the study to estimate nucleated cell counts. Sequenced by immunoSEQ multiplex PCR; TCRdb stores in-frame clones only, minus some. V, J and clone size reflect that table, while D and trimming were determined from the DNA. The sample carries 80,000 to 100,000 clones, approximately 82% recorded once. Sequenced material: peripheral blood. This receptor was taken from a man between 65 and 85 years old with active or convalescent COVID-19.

CDR3 sequence reads: CASSPPGSNEQFF. The DNA for the CDR3 is TGTGCCAGCAGTCCCCCGGGGTCGAATGAGCAGTTCTTC. The V and J genes are TRBV12-3 or TRBV12-4 and TRBJ2-1, with D possibly being TRBD2 (5 bases). The CDR3 has 13 residues. The germline V and J ends were trimmed by 5 bases and 7 bases, with 12 bases remaining between them.